Listed below are T cell receptor beta chains from one sample, sequenced in a study of control samples from healthy donors and cancer patients. This table comes from immunoSEQ multiplex PCR, and its TCRdb copy is limited to in-frame clones, with some not included. The sample carries about 140,000 clones, roughly 94% recorded once. The sample was blood. Receptors were obtained from a man aged 35-49 years in good health. CDR3s include the opening cysteine and the closing phenylalanine or tryptophan. The D gene is left open where the match is weak. A row's size may be missing; if present it is once, few, many or a size class.

>TRBJ2-2|TRBD2|TRBV27|-
TGTGCCAGCAGTAAGACAGCGGGGGGGCATTCCGGGGAGCTGTTTTTT
CASSKTAGGHSGELFF
>TRBJ2-1|TRBD1|TRBV5-8|-
TGTGCCAGCAGCTTAGGACAGGGAACGACTGAGCAGTTCTTC
CASSLGQGTTEQFF
>TRBJ2-5|-|TRBV18|-
TGTGCCAGCTCACCACGGCAGAACCAAGAGACCCAGTACTTC
CASSPRQNQETQYF
>TRBJ1-4|-|TRBV4-3|-
TGCGCCAGCAGCCAAGATGTAACGGGGGCAGGCGGGGAAAAACTGTTTTTT
CASSQDVTGAGGEKLFF
>TRBJ2-2|TRBD1|TRBV10-3|few
TGTGCCATCAGTCAAGGGGGCGAGGAGCTGTTTTTT
CAISQGGEELFF
>TRBJ1-4|TRBD1|TRBV6-5|-
TGTGCCAGCAGTTACAGCACAGGGGACGGAAAACTGTTTTTT
CASSYSTGDGKLFF
>TRBJ1-2|-|TRBV6-2/TRBV6-3|-
TGTGCCAGCAGTCGGGACGGCGGCTATGGCTACACCTTC
CASSRDGGYGYTF
>TRBJ2-7|TRBD2|TRBV7-8|-
TGTGCCAGCAGCCCACCGGGACTAGCGGGAGTTAACGAGCAGTACTTC
CASSPPGLAGVNEQYF
>TRBJ1-2|TRBD1|TRBV2|-
TGTGCCAGCAGTTCCGGGACAGTCCATGGCTACACCTTC
CASSSGTVHGYTF
>TRBJ1-2|-|TRBV5-1|-
TGCGCCAGCAGCTTGGCCTTACGGGGTGGCTACACCTTC
CASSLALRGGYTF
>TRBJ2-1|TRBD2|TRBV5-1|-
TGCGCCAGCTGCTTCCAGACTAGCACCTACAATGAGCAGTTCTTC
CASCFQTSTYNEQFF
>TRBJ2-7|-|TRBV27|-
TGTGCCAGCAGCCCCCGGGACGGGAGCTCCTACGAGCAGTACTTC
CASSPRDGSSYEQYF
>TRBJ1-4|-|TRBV2|-
TGTGCCAGCAGTACGGACAGCCCCTGGGAAAAACTGTTTTTT
CASSTDSPWEKLFF
>TRBJ1-3|-|TRBV11-2|once
TGTGCCAGCAGCTCCCGACAGACTGGAAACACCATATATTTT
CASSSRQTGNTIYF
>TRBJ2-5|-|TRBV5-1|-
TGCGCCAGCAGCTTGGACAGCTTAAGGGAGACCCAGTACTTC
CASSLDSLRETQYF
>TRBJ1-5|-|TRBV9|-
TGTGCCAGCAGCGTAGAGGGGGGAAATCAGCCCCAGCATTTT
CASSVEGGNQPQHF
>TRBJ1-3|TRBD1|TRBV6-8|-
TGTGCCAGCAGTTGGCGGGACAGGCGCTCTGGAAACACCACATATTTT
CASSWRDRRSGNTTYF
>TRBJ2-1|TRBD2|TRBV5-4|-
TGTGCCAGCAGCTTGGAGGGCGGGAGTACCTACAATGAGCAGTTCTTC
CASSLEGGSTYNEQFF
>TRBJ1-2|-|TRBV11-2|-
TGTGCCAGCAGCTTAGTACGCAGGGATCGTTATGCTAACTATGGCTACACCTTC
CASSLVRRDRYANYGYTF
>TRBJ1-2|TRBD1|TRBV27|-
TGTGCCAGCAGTTTCAGGGGGGGAGATGGCTACACCTTC
CASSFRGGDGYTF
>TRBJ2-1|TRBD2|TRBV28|-
TGTGCCAGCTCGCACTATAGCGGGAGTGGGTACAATGAGCAGTTCTTC
CASSHYSGSGYNEQFF
>TRBJ2-1|-|TRBV28|-
TGTGCCAGCAGTCCTTACAATGAGCAGTTCTTC
CASSPYNEQFF
>TRBJ1-5|TRBD1|TRBV5-1|-
TGCGCCAGCAGCTTGGAAGGCAGGGGGGGCAATCAGCCCCAGCATTTT
CASSLEGRGGNQPQHF
>TRBJ2-5|-|TRBV9|-
TGTGCCAGCAGCGTAGCCAGTCAAGAGACCCAGTACTTC
CASSVASQETQYF
>TRBJ1-3|-|TRBV10-3|-
TGTGCCATCAGTGAGGCAGAGAGCTCTGGAAACACCATATATTTT
CAISEAESSGNTIYF